The 10 T cell receptor beta chains listed next were all sequenced from one sample in a study of PD-L1 blockade in urothelial cancer (dated by TCRdb to the late 2010s). Libraries came from the immunoSEQ multiplex PCR assay. TCRdb holds this immuneACCESS table with in-frame rearrangements only. Some clones are missing; in checked studies, unresolved V genes explain under half, and the rest has no known cause. The table for this sample lists 55,000 to 85,000 clones; over 80% of them were counted only once. About a tenth of the sample rests with the top ten. Per the publication, the time point label means: pretreatment peripheral blood. The sequencing used PBMCs, collected around atezolizumab (anti-PD-L1) treatment. Receptors originate from an older woman with urothelial cancer.

The chain employs TRBV6-5 and TRBJ1-2; TRBD1 is a possible D gene (6 bases). Between the trimmed V and J ends, which lost 2 bases and 5 bases, there was a span of 12 bases. This CDR3 has 14 amino acids. Per germline, CDR1 MNHEY and CDR2 SVGAGI. In DNA form, the CDR3 reads TGTGCCAGCAGTTACCCGGACAGCCCTTATGGCTACACCTTC. As protein: CASSYPDSPYGYTF.

This clone was counted once. V gene TRBV16 combines with J gene TRBJ2-7, with 8 bases fitting TRBD1. The junction had 15 bases not matched to a gene; V was cut back by 5 bases and J by 6 bases. This CDR3 contains 16 residues. CDR1 is KGHSY and CDR2 is FQNENV in the germline V gene. CDR3 sequence: CASSAHGQGAVGEQYF. The CDR3 DNA reads TGTGCCAGCAGCGCCCACGGACAGGGTGCTGTGGGCGAGCAGTACTTC.

The V call is TRBV5-5, the J call TRBJ2-7; 8 nucleotides line up with TRBD1. Trimming took 7 bases from V and 6 from J; bases not matched to a gene: 21. The CDR3 is made up of 17 amino acids. Germline V gene sequence: CDR1 SGHKS, CDR2 YYEKEE (reference sequence). The CDR3 loop reads CASALSGQGNMGGEQYF. The CDR3 nucleotides are TGTGCCAGCGCACTTTCTGGACAGGGAAATATGGGAGGCGAGCAGTACTTC.

This sequence joins TRBV7-9 and TRBJ2-7; 7 bases are a match to TRBD1. The CDR3 has 14 residues. CDR1 is SEHNR and CDR2 is FQNEAQ in the germline V gene (reference sequence). V lost 1 base, J lost 5 bases, and 5 bases stayed unmatched. In nucleotides, the CDR3 is TGTGCCAGCAGCTTAGGACAGGGTCCTGACGAGCAGTACTTC. Amino acids: CASSLGQGPDEQYF.

The gene calls are TRBV7-9 and TRBJ2-5; 7 positions match TRBD1. V lost 5 bases, J lost 2 bases, and 17 bases stayed unmatched. Germline CDR1 SEHNR, CDR2 FQNEAQ (reference sequence). The CDR3 runs to 18 residues. In DNA form, the CDR3 reads TGTGCCAGCAGCACCAATTCGGGTCAGGGACAGCCGCAAGAGACCCAGTACTTC. Residues: CASSTNSGQGQPQETQYF. The full variable domain, completed using reference TRBV7-9 and TRBJ2-5, is DTGVSQNPRHKITKRGQNVTFRCDPISEHNRLYWYRQTLGQGPEFLTYFQNEAQLEKSRLLSDRFSAERPKGSFSTLEIQRTEQGDSAMYLCASSTNSGQGQPQETQYFGPGTRLLVL.

This clone showed up just a few times. V usage is TRBV28 and J usage is TRBJ1-2; a possible D gene is TRBD1 (5 bases). Deletions cut 3 bases from V and 8 bases from J, with 13 bases between. The CDR3 extends over 13 amino acids. In germline, CDR1 is MDHEN, CDR2 SYDVKM. In DNA form, the CDR3 reads TGTGCCAGCAGTTTTCGGCAGGGTTACGGCTACACCTTC. Protein product: CASSFRQGYGYTF.

The V gene is TRBV27, the J gene TRBJ2-5, with TRBD2 identical over 7 bases. Germline lookup yields CDR1 MNHEY and CDR2 SMNVEV (reference sequence). The CDR3 runs 15 residues. Trimming took 4 bases from V and 0 from J; bases not matched to a gene: 5. Here the CDR3 reads CASSSASGYQETQYF. CDR3 nucleotides: TGTGCCAGCAGTTCGGCTAGCGGATACCAAGAGACCCAGTACTTC.

This chain joins TRBV2 and TRBJ1-5; 8 bases are a match to TRBD1. The V and J ends lost 2 bases and 4 bases, in that order; junction bases with no gene match: 1. The CDR3 sequence is 14 residues long. Germline V CDR1 and CDR2: SNHLY, FYNNEI. In DNA, the CDR3 is TGTGCCAGCAGTGAAAGACAGGGGAATCAGCCCCAGCATTTT. Amino acid sequence: CASSERQGNQPQHF.

The J gene is TRBJ2-5, the V gene TRBV2; no firm D call. CDR1 SNHLY and CDR2 FYNNEI come from the germline V gene. V lost 7 bases, J lost 3 bases, and 6 bases lay in between. This CDR3 region has 11 residues. CDR3 region: CASKGEETQYF. CDR3 coding DNA: TGTGCCAGCAAAGGAGAAGAGACCCAGTACTTC.

The CDR3 sequence is CASSETRGPPQYF. Here the CDR3 DNA reads TGTGCCAGTAGTGAGACTAGGGGTCCTCCGCAGTACTTC. This chain connects TRBV19 to TRBJ2-7; a weak D match, TRBD2 (6 bases). Between the trimmed V and J ends, which lost 5 bases and 9 bases, there was a span of 17 bases. CDR1 and CDR2 (germline): LNHDA, SQIVND (reference sequence). This CDR3 is 13 amino acids long.